A selection of T cell receptor beta chains follows, all from one sample in a study of blood T cells in healthy people across ages. Each CDR3 protein is one row after TCRdb ran MiXCR on the 5' RACE reads. The table records around 750,000 distinct CDR3 sequences, approximately 55% of them present only once. The specimen sequenced was blood. The receptors were gathered from a man at least 80 years old in good health. CDR3s leave out the opening cysteine and the closing phenylalanine or tryptophan. The order of the fields is J gene, V gene, CDR3 protein.

j_call: -; v_call: TRBV6-1; cdr3_aa: AVGTSYNEQY
j_call: TRBJ2-3; v_call: TRBV7-9; cdr3_aa: ASSLPAGAVTDTQY
j_call: TRBJ1-2; v_call: TRBV9; cdr3_aa: ASSATARPTYEGGYT
j_call: -; v_call: TRBV3-1; cdr3_aa: ASTSSGTYEQY
j_call: TRBJ2-1; v_call: TRBV24-1; cdr3_aa: ATSDAGEEQF
j_call: TRBJ1-2; v_call: TRBV5-5; cdr3_aa: ASSLMQGGNYGYT
j_call: TRBJ1-2; v_call: TRBV2; cdr3_aa: ASSVGENYGYT
j_call: TRBJ2-7; v_call: TRBV5-1; cdr3_aa: ASSFSSGTNEQY
j_call: TRBJ2-3; v_call: TRBV6-2/TRBV6-3; cdr3_aa: ASTPQGSRNRYAY
j_call: TRBJ2-6; v_call: TRBV20-1; cdr3_aa: SAIAVAGANVLT
j_call: TRBJ1-2; v_call: TRBV20-1; cdr3_aa: SAPPVGRESYGYT
j_call: TRBJ2-7; v_call: TRBV12-5; cdr3_aa: ASGRPGLAYEQY
j_call: TRBJ1-4; v_call: TRBV11-2; cdr3_aa: ASSSGGANEKLF
j_call: -; v_call: TRBV3-1; cdr3_aa: ASSQDVATSPGGEQY
j_call: TRBJ1-1; v_call: TRBV5-6; cdr3_aa: ASSLTIGGGDTEAF
j_call: TRBJ2-6; v_call: TRBV7-6; cdr3_aa: ASSAPGSGANVLT
j_call: TRBJ2-2; v_call: TRBV29-1; cdr3_aa: SVRQLNTGELF
j_call: TRBJ2-1; v_call: TRBV12-3/TRBV12-4; cdr3_aa: ASSEGLAATTNNEQF
j_call: TRBJ2-1; v_call: TRBV3-1; cdr3_aa: ASSQPFLAGRDYEQF
j_call: TRBJ2-6; v_call: TRBV25-1; cdr3_aa: ASSAWTGGAGANVLT
j_call: -; v_call: TRBV7-9; cdr3_aa: ASSPKRQGASYNEQY
j_call: TRBJ1-5; v_call: TRBV29-1; cdr3_aa: SVLDRPNSNQPQH
j_call: TRBJ2-7; v_call: TRBV29-1; cdr3_aa: SVGGLPYEQY
j_call: TRBJ1-2; v_call: TRBV10-3; cdr3_aa: AMRGDRETYGYT
j_call: TRBJ2-6; v_call: TRBV28; cdr3_aa: ASSYAVAGANVLT
j_call: TRBJ2-3; v_call: TRBV6-6; cdr3_aa: ASSSRDRGEGRYAY
j_call: TRBJ2-1; v_call: TRBV2; cdr3_aa: ASSPTSGRTNEQF
j_call: TRBJ2-1; v_call: TRBV7-9; cdr3_aa: VSSPRPEGSSYNEQF